This passage covers 5 T cell receptor beta chains from one sample sequenced in a study of cytomegalovirus exposure and HLA in healthy donors. Use of 60 Vbeta and 13 Jbeta primers characterized the PCR. Produced via immunoSEQ multiplex PCR; TCRdb's table is partial and in-frame only. The sample's table shows about 130,000 clones. The sequencing sample was made of PBMCs. These receptors were obtained from a woman aged 60 to 75 in good health and CMV-seronegative.

The chain uses TRBV9 and TRBJ2-7, with D maybe TRBD2 (5 bases). Germline V gene data show CDR1 as SGDLS and CDR2 as YYNGEE. This CDR3 has 16 amino acids. Between the trimmed V and J ends, which lost 6 bases and 5 bases, there was a span of 24 bases. In DNA form, the CDR3 reads TGTGCCAGCAATGGGTTCCAGGACTCCGATCCCCACGAGCAGTACTTC. It yields the protein CASNGFQDSDPHEQYF. The variable domain in full, with the rest retrieved from reference TRBV9 and TRBJ2-7, is DSGVTQTPKHLITATGQRVTLRCSPRSGDLSVYWYQQSLDQGLQFLIQYYNGEERAKGNILERFSAQQFPDLHSELNLSSLELGDSALYFCASNGFQDSDPHEQYFGPGTRLTVT.

This sequence joins TRBV4-1 and TRBJ1-1, with D possibly matching TRBD1 (6 bases). CDR1 is MGHRA, CDR2 YSYEKL, per germline. V lost 1 base and J lost 1, with 22 bases in between. The CDR3 runs 19 residues. The CDR3 sequence: CASSQAPENQGNPNTEAFF. The CDR3 DNA follows: TGCGCCAGCAGCCAAGCCCCCGAGAACCAGGGGAACCCGAACACTGAAGCTTTCTTT.

V and J are TRBV5-4 and TRBJ2-7; a weak D match, TRBD2 (5 bases). This CDR3 is 14 amino acids long. CDR1 is SGHNT and CDR2 is YYREEE in the germline V gene (reference sequence). V was clipped by 2 bases and J by 2 bases, with 11 bases between them. The CDR3 spells CASSFGSTTYEQYF. The CDR3 DNA reads as TGTGCCAGCAGCTTTGGGAGTACGACCTACGAGCAGTACTTC. The full variable domain, with the rest looked up from reference TRBV5-4 and TRBJ2-7, is ETGVTQSPTHLIKTRGQQVTLRCSSQSGHNTVSWYQQALGQGPQFIFQYYREEENGRGNFPPRFSGLQFPNYSSELNVNALELDDSALYLCASSFGSTTYEQYFGPGTRLTVT.

The chain employs TRBV7-9 and TRBJ2-7; TRBD1 matches 8 bases. V lost 5 bases, J lost 2 bases, and 8 bases stayed unmatched. Germline assignment: CDR1 SEHNR and CDR2 FQNEAQ (reference sequence). The CDR3 is 15 residues long. CDR3 amino acids: CASSHTGQGTYEQYF. CDR3 nucleotides: TGTGCCAGCAGCCACACCGGACAGGGCACCTACGAGCAGTACTTC.

CDR3 DNA sequence: TGCGCCAGCAGCCAAGCCTGGGGACAGTCCGTCTCTGGGGCCAACGTCCTGACTTTC. The encoded protein is CASSQAWGQSVSGANVLTF. V and J are TRBV4-1 and TRBJ2-6; 7 nucleotides match TRBD1. Germline loops: CDR1 MGHRA, CDR2 YSYEKL. There are 19 residues in the CDR3. V shed 1 base and J 0 bases; nucleotides not matched to a gene: 9.